This T cell receptor beta chain was obtained from a study of blood T cell repertoires in COVID-19. Overall study: The origin of the acute and convalescent COVID-19 samples was the United States, Italy and Spain. T cells, B-cell-depleted T cells, or PBMCs provided the cDNA or gDNA that served as material.

Germline V lookup: CDR1 LNHDA, CDR2 SQIVND (reference sequence). The CDR3 contains 13 residues. The ends were cut back, 7 bases at V and 0 bases at J, with 7 bases in the middle. How the authors handled the data: Reference gene primer amplification gave nucleated cell count estimates. Profiled with immunoSEQ multiplex PCR; TCRdb holds only in-frame clones, not every one. The DNA was the basis for D and trimming; V, J and clone size are from that table. Of 110,000 to 150,000 clones in the sample, over 75% were seen once. This chain joins TRBV19 and TRBJ1-5; no firm D call. This TCR came from a woman between 50 and 59 years old with acute or convalescent COVID-19. The sequenced sample was peripheral blood. The CDR3 DNA reads TGTGCCAGTAAGGAGTATAGCAATCAGCCCCAGCATTTT. Amino acids: CASKEYSNQPQHF.